This T cell receptor beta chain was obtained from a study of Ad26.COV2.S vaccination and SARS-CoV-2 variants. Study in general: Within the COV1001 Ad26.COV2.S trial arm, the donor was enrolled.

Concerning this clone: As yet, its antigen is unknown.

Germline V gene sequence: CDR1 ENHRY, CDR2 SYGVKD. The ends were cut back, 6 bases at V and 6 bases at J, with 11 bases in the middle. The CDR3 runs to 13 residues. Treatment specified: 19 received Ad26.COV2.S at low or high dose, single or two shots; about 5 received placebo; per-sample allocation not given. On day 63 after the first injection, vaccine and placebo recipients gave samples. Donation was by an adult aged 18-55 years who was in Boston. The assay was immunoSEQ multiplex PCR, and TCRdb's table has in-frame clones only and misses some. The table has around 320,000 clones, around four fifths seen once. Findings and limits, study-wide: Non-spike TCR breadth was similar in vaccine and placebo recipients. Reported post-vaccination CD8+ and CD4+ T cell responses to spike showed substantial breadth.

The genes are TRBV10-3 and TRBJ1-4, with D possibly matching TRBD1 (5 bases). This TCR was sampled from a person between 18 and 65 years old who received the Ad26.COV2.S COVID-19 vaccine or a placebo. The specimen was peripheral blood, collected in a trial of Ad26.COV2.S vaccine versus placebo. In DNA form, the CDR3 reads TGTGCCATCAGGCCCGGGGGGGATGAAAAACTGTTTTTT. Protein: CAIRPGGDEKLFF.